This TCR beta chain is from a study of identical twins. This clonotype was observed many times. Its target is unknown. Germline CDR1 is SGHVS and CDR2 is FQNEAQ. The CDR3 spans 13 residues. The V and J ends lost 4 bases and 5 bases respectively, with 11 bases between them. TCRdb reprocessed the 5' RACE reads via MiXCR and lists one record per CDR3 protein. In the table there are hundreds of thousands of distinct CDR3 sequences, 5.5% to 7% of which are singletons. Study results and limitations: The analysis was cross-sectional rather than longitudinal within donors.

Separately, the same data were catalogued under a study of yellow fever vaccine responses in identical twins.

This chain uses TRBV7-8 with TRBJ2-5; D not resolved. The TCR sequence derives from a woman in her late teens or twenties in good health. The sample was memory (CD45RO+) T cells sorted from blood. The CDR3 region is CASSSGMTETQYF. The CDR3 bases are TGTGCCAGCAGCTCCGGAATGACGGAGACCCAGTACTTC.